In its sample, the clone carrying this TCR beta chain was seen once. Its antigen is unidentified. Repertoires were generated with immunoSEQ multiplex PCR, while TCRdb's copy carries only in-frame clones and drops some. The table has fewer than 45,000 clones, around four fifths seen once. The record originates from a study of OX40 agonist ivuxolimab in advanced cancers. The wider study: Ivuxolimab was administered intravenously to patients at 0.01 to 10 mg/kg every 2 weeks.

Study-wide results and caveats: More expanded clones were seen, on average, in CD8+ T cells than in CD4+.

V was clipped by 3 bases and J by 8 bases, with 13 bases between them. The CDR3 consists of 14 residues. CDR1 is KGHSH, CDR2 LQKENI, per germline. This chain uses TRBV18 with TRBJ1-4; D unclear. This clonotype was obtained from an adult with an advanced solid tumor such as melanoma, head and neck, liver or kidney cancer. Sequencing was performed on CD4+ or CD8+ T cells sorted from blood, taken in a trial of the OX40 agonist ivuxolimab. In DNA form, the CDR3 reads TGTGCCAGCTCACCCCCCGATTCCAGGGAAAAACTGTTTTTT. It translates to CASSPPDSREKLFF.